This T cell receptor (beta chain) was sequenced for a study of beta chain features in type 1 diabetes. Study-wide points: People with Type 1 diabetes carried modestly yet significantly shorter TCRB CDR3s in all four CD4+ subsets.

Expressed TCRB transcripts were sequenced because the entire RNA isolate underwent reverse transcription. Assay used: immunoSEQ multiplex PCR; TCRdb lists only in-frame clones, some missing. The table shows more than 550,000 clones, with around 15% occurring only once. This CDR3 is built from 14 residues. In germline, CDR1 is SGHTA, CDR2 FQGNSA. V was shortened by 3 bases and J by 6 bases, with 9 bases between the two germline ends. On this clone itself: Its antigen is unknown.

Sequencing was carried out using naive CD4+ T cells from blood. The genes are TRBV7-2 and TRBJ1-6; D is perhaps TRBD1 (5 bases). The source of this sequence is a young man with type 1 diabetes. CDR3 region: CASSFGRGNSPLHF. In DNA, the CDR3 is TGTGCCAGCAGCTTCGGAAGGGGTAATTCACCCCTCCACTTT.